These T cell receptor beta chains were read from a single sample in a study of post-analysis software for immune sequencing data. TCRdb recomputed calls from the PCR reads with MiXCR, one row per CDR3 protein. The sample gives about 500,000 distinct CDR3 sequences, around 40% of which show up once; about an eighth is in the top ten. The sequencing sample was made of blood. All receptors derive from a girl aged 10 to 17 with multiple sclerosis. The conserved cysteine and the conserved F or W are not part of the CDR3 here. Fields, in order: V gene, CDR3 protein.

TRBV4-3 ASLTREQF
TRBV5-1 ASSFDGQGNSPLH
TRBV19 ASNDIQVRGEQY
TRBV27 ASSFYGGEGPDTQY
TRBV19 VSSMFAGRASGANVLT
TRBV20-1 SASLMLASNEQF
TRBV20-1 SANRDTYGYT
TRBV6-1 ASSREGAGANVLT
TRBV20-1 SAKNEGISNIQY
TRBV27 ASSLWEVWDGNEQF
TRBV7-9 ASSSWSASGFQETQY
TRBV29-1 SVESGRGTEAF
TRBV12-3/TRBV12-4 ASSLPGTSGRVQF
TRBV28 ASSMIAGKETQY
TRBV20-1 SANGYNEQF
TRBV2 AAASRVGYGYT
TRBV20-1 SLWNSGSTDTQY